The 14 T cell receptor beta chains below come from one sample, sequenced in a study of blood T cells in healthy people across ages. The authors ran a second PCR of about 7 to 11 cycles using a sample-barcoded 5' primer and a J-beta primer mix. Via MiXCR, TCRdb re-called the 5' RACE reads, giving one row per CDR3 protein. Of around 1,600,000 distinct CDR3 sequences in the sample, about 42% were seen once. Material for sequencing was blood. These receptors were taken from a woman younger than 30 in good health.

This chain joins TRBV5-6 and TRBJ2-1; possible D gene TRBD1, 5 bases. Germline lookup yields CDR1 SGHDT and CDR2 YYEEEE. The CDR3 has 12 residues. Between the trimmed V and J ends, which lost 1 base and 14 bases, there was a span of 13 bases. The CDR3 protein is CASSLHFGAKFF. The CDR3 nucleotides are TGTGCCAGCAGCTTGCATTTTGGGGCCAAGTTCTTC.

This clonotype came up a few times. The chain recombines TRBV4-3 with TRBJ2-6; D is possibly TRBD1 (5 bases). CDR1 and CDR2 from the germline V gene are LGHNA and YSLEER. Trimming pared 1 base from V and 6 bases from J, leaving 10 bases between. The CDR3 has 15 amino acids. CDR3 sequence: CASSQGWGAANVLTF. Written as DNA, the CDR3 is TGCGCCAGCAGCCAAGGGTGGGGCGCGGCCAACGTCCTGACTTTC.

The chain carries TRBV7-2 and TRBJ2-1; 9 bases are a match to TRBD2. Germline-derived CDR1 and CDR2 are SGHTA and FQGNSA. After removal of 3 bases from V and 8 bases from J, the junction contained 8 bases not matched to a gene. The length of the CDR3 is 15 residues. CDR3 in DNA: TGTGCCAGCAGCTTGATAGCGGGGGTAATCGATGAGCAGTTCTTC. Its protein is CASSLIAGVIDEQFF.

This clonotype was found a few times. This chain links TRBV27 with TRBJ2-3; D might be TRBD1 (5 bases). Deletions cut 2 bases from V and 2 bases from J, with 8 bases between. Germline assignment: CDR1 MNHEY and CDR2 SMNVEV (reference sequence). The CDR3 spans 14 residues. CDR3 bases: TGTGCCAGCAGTTTAGACAGCACCACAGATACGCAGTATTTT. The encoded protein is CASSLDSTTDTQYF.

The rearrangement joins TRBV10-3 to TRBJ2-1; D might be TRBD1 (6 bases). Germline V lookup: CDR1 ENHRY, CDR2 SYGVKD. This CDR3 contains 13 residues. V lost 8 bases, J lost 5 bases, and 13 bases lay in between. CDR3 in DNA: TGTGCCATCTCAGGGGCTAATGACAATGAGCAGTTCTTC. Its protein is CAISGANDNEQFF.

The rearrangement uses TRBV6-2 or TRBV6-3 and TRBJ1-5; D unresolved. The CDR3 has 12 residues. Trimming took 5 bases from V and 9 from J, leaving 11 bases between them. Germline V lookup: CDR1 MNHEY, CDR2 SVGEGT. CDR3 nucleotide sequence: TGTGCCAGCAGTATGTACCCCCGGCCCCAGCATTTT. Protein product: CASSMYPRPQHF.

This clonotype was found once. Here the CDR3 reads CSQGSTDTQYF. CDR3 DNA sequence: TGCAGCCAGGGGAGCACAGATACGCAGTATTTT. The chain uses TRBV20-1 and TRBJ2-3, with a possible D match to TRBD1 (6 bases). The CDR3 runs to 11 residues. CDR1 and CDR2 from the germline V gene are DFQATT and SNEGSKA (reference sequence).

This chain connects TRBV11-3 to TRBJ2-3; no reliable D call. Between the trimmed V and J ends, which lost 5 bases and 0 bases, there was a span of 6 bases. Per the germline V gene, CDR1 is SGHNT and CDR2 is YENEEA. This CDR3 is built from 13 residues. This CDR3 reads CASSISSTDTQYF. The CDR3 nucleotides are TGTGCCAGCAGCATCTCTAGCACAGATACGCAGTATTTT.

This clonotype showed up just a few times. The chain is built from TRBV3-1 and TRBJ2-1; 8 nucleotides align to TRBD2. The CDR3 has 14 amino acids. J was trimmed by 2 bases and V by 9 bases; bases with no gene match: 6. From germline, CDR1 is LGHDT and CDR2 YNNKEL (reference sequence). In nucleotides, the CDR3 is TGTGCCAGGGGAGCGGGAGACACCTACAATGAGCAGTTCTTC. Protein product: CARGAGDTYNEQFF.

This clonotype was found a few times. CDR3 coding DNA: TGTGCCAGCAGTTACCGTTGGACTAGCGGGACCTACAATGAGCAGTTCTTC. Encoded protein: CASSYRWTSGTYNEQFF. The V and J genes are TRBV6-2 or TRBV6-3 and TRBJ2-1; 12 nucleotides align to TRBD2. The trim removed 2 bases at V and 2 bases at J, leaving 4 bases unmatched. Looked up from germline, CDR1 is MNHEY and CDR2 is SVGEGT. CDR3 length equals 17 residues.

V is TRBV7-8 and J is TRBJ2-7; 14 bases match TRBD2. The V gene's germline CDR1 is SGHVS and CDR2 FQNEAQ. The trim removed 3 bases at V and 4 bases at J, leaving 5 bases unmatched. The CDR3 spans 16 residues. The CDR3 region has the DNA TGTGCCAGCAGCTTCGGGACTAGCGGGAGCTGTTACGAGCAGTACTTC. This encodes CASSFGTSGSCYEQYF.

This clonotype came up once. The chain combines TRBV7-2 with TRBJ2-7; D uncertain. The J call is in doubt because the DNA end fits TRBJ2-5 better. The CDR3 is made up of 12 amino acids. Germline CDR1 SGHTA, CDR2 FQGNSA. The CDR3 reads CASSPVLETQYF. CDR3 in DNA: TGTGCCAGCAGCCCCGTCCTAGAGACCCAGTACTTC.

CDR3 loop: CASTLQGFGSPLHF. The CDR3 DNA reads TGTGCCAGCACCCTACAGGGTTTTGGATCACCCCTCCACTTT. The genes are TRBV27 and TRBJ1-6, with D tentatively TRBD1 (6 bases). The CDR3 has 14 amino acids. CDR1 is MNHEY, CDR2 SMNVEV, per germline (reference sequence). V dropped 7 bases and J dropped 10 bases, with 17 bases sitting between them.

The chain employs TRBV20-1 and TRBJ1-1, with D hard to call. The CDR3 sequence is 11 residues long. Trimming removed 4 bases at V and 5 bases at J, with 8 bases between. Germline V gene data show CDR1 as DFQATT and CDR2 as SNEGSKA (reference sequence). The CDR3 sequence: CSANPKTEAFF. The CDR3 DNA follows: TGCAGTGCTAACCCGAAGACTGAAGCTTTCTTT.